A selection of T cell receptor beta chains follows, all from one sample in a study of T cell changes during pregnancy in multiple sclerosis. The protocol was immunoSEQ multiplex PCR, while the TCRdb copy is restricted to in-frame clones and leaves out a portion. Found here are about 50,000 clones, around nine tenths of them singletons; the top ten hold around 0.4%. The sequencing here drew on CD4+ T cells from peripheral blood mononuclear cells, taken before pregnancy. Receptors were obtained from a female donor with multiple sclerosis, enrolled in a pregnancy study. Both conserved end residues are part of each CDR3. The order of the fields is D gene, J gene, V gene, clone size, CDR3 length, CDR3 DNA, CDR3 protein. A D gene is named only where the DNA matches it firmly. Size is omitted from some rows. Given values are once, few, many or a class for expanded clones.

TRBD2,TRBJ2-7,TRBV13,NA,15,TGTGCCAGCAGTCATAGCGGGATCTTCTCCTACGAGCAGTACTTC,CASSHSGIFSYEQYF
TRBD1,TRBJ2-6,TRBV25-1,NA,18,TGTGCCAGCAGTACATCGGACAGGGCGGTCGCTGGGGCCAACGTCCTGACTTTC,CASSTSDRAVAGANVLTF
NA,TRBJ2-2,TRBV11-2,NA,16,TGTGCCAGCAGTTTTACCGGGAGCGCGAACACCGGGGAGCTGTTTTTT,CASSFTGSANTGELFF
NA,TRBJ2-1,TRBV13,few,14,TGTGCCAGCAGCTTAGCAGGGGCGCCTTTTGAGCAGTTCTTC,CASSLAGAPFEQFF
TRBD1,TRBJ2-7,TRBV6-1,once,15,TGTGCCAGCAGCCGGGACAGGGCTTTATCCTACGAGCAGTACTTC,CASSRDRALSYEQYF
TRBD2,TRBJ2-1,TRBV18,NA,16,TGTGCCAGCTCACCGGCCGGGACTAGCGGGGGAATTGAGCAGTTCTTC,CASSPAGTSGGIEQFF
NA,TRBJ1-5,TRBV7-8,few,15,TGTGCCAGCAGCCAGAACCATAATGCGGGCCAGCCCCAGCATTTT,CASSQNHNAGQPQHF
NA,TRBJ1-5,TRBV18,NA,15,TGTGCCAGCTCACCGGGGCAGATACGCAATCAGCCCCAGCATTTT,CASSPGQIRNQPQHF
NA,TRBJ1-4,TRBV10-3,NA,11,TGTGCCATCAGTGCGGGGATCGGTCTGTTTTTT,CAISAGIGLFF
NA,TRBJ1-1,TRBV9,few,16,TGTGCCAGCAGCGTATCGACTAAGACGTTGAACACTGAAGCTTTCTTT,CASSVSTKTLNTEAFF
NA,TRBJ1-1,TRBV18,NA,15,TGTGCCAGCTCAAGGTCAGGGTCCCTGAACACTGAAGCTTTCTTT,CASSRSGSLNTEAFF
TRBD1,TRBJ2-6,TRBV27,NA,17,TGTGCCAGCAGTTTATCGGCTGGACAGGCTGGGGCCAACGTCCTGACTTTC,CASSLSAGQAGANVLTF
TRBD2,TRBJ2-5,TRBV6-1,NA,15,TGTGCCAGCAGATCAAGGACTAGCGGACAAGAGACCCAGTACTTC,CASRSRTSGQETQYF
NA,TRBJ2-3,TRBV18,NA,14,TGTGCCAGCTCACCATTGGTTAGCTCAGATACGCAGTATTTT,CASSPLVSSDTQYF
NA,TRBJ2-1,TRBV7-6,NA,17,TGTGCCAGCAGCCCCTTTAGTGGAGCGGGCTCCTACAATGAGCAGTTCTTC,CASSPFSGAGSYNEQFF
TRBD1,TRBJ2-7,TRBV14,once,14,TGTGCCAGCAGCCAAGGGGACAGGCCCTACGAGCAGTACTTC,CASSQGDRPYEQYF
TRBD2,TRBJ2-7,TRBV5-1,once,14,TGCGCCAGCAGATCCGGGACTAGCGGCTACGAGCAGTACTTC,CASRSGTSGYEQYF
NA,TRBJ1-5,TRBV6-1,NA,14,TGTGCCAGCGGGGACACGTGGGGCAATCAGCCCCAGCATTTT,CASGDTWGNQPQHF
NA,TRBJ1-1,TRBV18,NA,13,TGTGCCAGCTCACCGGAGGTGATTTTCGAAGCTTTCTTT,CASSPEVIFEAFF
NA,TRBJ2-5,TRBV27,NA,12,TGTGCCAGCAGTCGTCCCGGGGAGACCCAGTACTTC,CASSRPGETQYF
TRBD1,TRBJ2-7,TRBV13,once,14,TGTGCCAGCAGCCATGGACAGGGGGCGCGGGAGCAGTACTTC,CASSHGQGAREQYF
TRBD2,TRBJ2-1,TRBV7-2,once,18,TGTGCCAGCAGCTTAGCCACCCGCCGGGCGGGAGGGCGGAATGAGCAGTTCTTC,CASSLATRRAGGRNEQFF
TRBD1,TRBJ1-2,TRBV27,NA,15,TGTGCCAGCAGCTGGGACAGGGACTCTAACTATGGCTACACCTTC,CASSWDRDSNYGYTF
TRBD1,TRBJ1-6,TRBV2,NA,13,TGTGCCAGCAGGGGACAGGGAGATTCACCCCTCCACTTT,CASRGQGDSPLHF
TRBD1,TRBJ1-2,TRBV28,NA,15,TGTGCCAGCAGTTTAGGGACAGGGAATCACTATGGCTACACCTTC,CASSLGTGNHYGYTF
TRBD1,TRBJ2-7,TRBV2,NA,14,TGTGCCAGCAGTGGAGGAGACAGGGTCAACGAGCAGTACTTC,CASSGGDRVNEQYF
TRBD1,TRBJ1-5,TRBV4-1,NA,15,TGCGCCAGCGATACGGGACAGTATAGCAATCAGCCCCAGCATTTT,CASDTGQYSNQPQHF
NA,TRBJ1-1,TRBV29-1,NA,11,TGCAGCGTTCAGGGTTACACTGAAGCTTTCTTT,CSVQGYTEAFF
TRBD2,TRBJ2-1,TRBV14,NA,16,TGTGCCAGCAGCCTTCCGGGACTAGTCTCATACAATGAGCAGTTCTTC,CASSLPGLVSYNEQFF
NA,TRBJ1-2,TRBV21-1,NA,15,TGTGCCAGCAGCAAATCCCGGACAGGGGTTATGGACTACACCTTC,CASSKSRTGVMDYTF
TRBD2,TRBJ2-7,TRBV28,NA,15,TGTGCCAGCAGAGGACTAGACCGGCGGGCCTACGAGCAGTACTTC,CASRGLDRRAYEQYF
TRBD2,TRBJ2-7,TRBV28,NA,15,TGTGCCAGCAGTTTATTCGGGAGGGTAGCCCACGAGCAGTACTTC,CASSLFGRVAHEQYF
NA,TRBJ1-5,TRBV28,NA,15,TGTGCCAGCAGTCGAGAAGCTTATAGCAATCAGCCCCAGCATTTT,CASSREAYSNQPQHF
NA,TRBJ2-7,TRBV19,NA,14,TGTGCCAGTAGTCCTGGCAGGTCCCTCTACGAGCAGTACTTC,CASSPGRSLYEQYF
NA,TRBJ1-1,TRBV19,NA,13,TGTGCCAGTAGTACCGGGACTATGGGGGTGGCTTTCTTT,CASSTGTMGVAFF
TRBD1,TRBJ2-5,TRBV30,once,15,TGTGCCTGGAACCTCGGGACAGGGGGCCGAGAGACCCAGTACTTC,CAWNLGTGGRETQYF
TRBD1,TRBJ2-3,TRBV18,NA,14,TGTGCCAGCTCACCAACCCAGGGGGCAGATACGCAGTATTTT,CASSPTQGADTQYF
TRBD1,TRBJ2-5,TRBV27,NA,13,TGTGCCAGCAGTTCGGACAGGCTAGGGACCCAGTACTTC,CASSSDRLGTQYF
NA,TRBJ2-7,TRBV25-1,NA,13,TGTGCCAGCAGTGTCGGGACTGGCTACGAGCAGTACTTC,CASSVGTGYEQYF
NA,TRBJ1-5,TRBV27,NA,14,TGTGCCAGCAGTTTTGCAGGTCGCAATCAGCCCCAGCATTTT,CASSFAGRNQPQHF
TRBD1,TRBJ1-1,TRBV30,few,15,TGTGCCTGGATGGGGGGGGGACAGGGTGGAACTGAAGCTTTCTTT,CAWMGGGQGGTEAFF
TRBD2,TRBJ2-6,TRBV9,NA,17,TGTGCCAGCAGCTCCCACAGCGGGAGCTCTGGGGCCAACGTCCTGACTTTC,CASSSHSGSSGANVLTF
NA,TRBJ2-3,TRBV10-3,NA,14,TGTGCCATCAAATTAGCGGAGAGCACAGATACGCAGTATTTT,CAIKLAESTDTQYF
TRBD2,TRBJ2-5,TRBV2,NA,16,TGTGCCAGCAGTGAGGATTTGGCGGGAGCGGGTGAGACCCAGTACTTC,CASSEDLAGAGETQYF
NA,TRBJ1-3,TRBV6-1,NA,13,TGTGCCAGCAGTGACGGCTCTGGAAACACCATATATTTT,CASSDGSGNTIYF
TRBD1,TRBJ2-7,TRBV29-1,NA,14,TGCAGCGTTGTTCGGACAGGGGGCCGGTCCGAGCAGTACTTC,CSVVRTGGRSEQYF
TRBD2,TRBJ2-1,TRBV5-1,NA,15,TGCGCCAGCAGCTCTTTAGCGGGATCCTACAATGAGCAGTTCTTC,CASSSLAGSYNEQFF
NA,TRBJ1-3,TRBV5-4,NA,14,TGTGCCAGCAGCTTACAGGGTCTTGGAAACACCATATATTTT,CASSLQGLGNTIYF
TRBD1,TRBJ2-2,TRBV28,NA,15,TGTGCCAGCAGTAGTAGGACAGGGCGGGCCGGGGAGCTGTTTTTT,CASSSRTGRAGELFF
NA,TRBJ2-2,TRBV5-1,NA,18,TGCGCCAGCAGCCAGCGTCAGACTTTCTCTAGCGCCACCGGGGAGCTGTTTTTT,CASSQRQTFSSATGELFF
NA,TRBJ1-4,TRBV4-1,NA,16,TGCGCCAGCAGCCAAGATCAGGGTGTAACTAATGAAAAACTGTTTTTT,CASSQDQGVTNEKLFF
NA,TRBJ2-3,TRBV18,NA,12,TGTGCCAGCTCACCGACAGGAGATACGCAGTATTTT,CASSPTGDTQYF
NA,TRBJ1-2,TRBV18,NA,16,TGTGCCAGCTCACCACAGACCAGGGGTTTTAAGGATGGCTACACCTTC,CASSPQTRGFKDGYTF
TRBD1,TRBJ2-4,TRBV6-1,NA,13,TGTGCCAGCACGAGGGACAGGGGGAACATTCAGTACTTC,CASTRDRGNIQYF
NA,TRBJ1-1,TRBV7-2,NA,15,TGTGCCAGCAGCTTAGTTCCCAGGGGGAACACTGAAGCTTTCTTT,CASSLVPRGNTEAFF
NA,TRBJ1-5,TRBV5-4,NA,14,TGTGCCAGCAGCTTCAACACTCAGGTATGGACCCAGCATTTT,CASSFNTQVWTQHF
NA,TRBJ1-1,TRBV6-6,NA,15,TGTGCCAGCAGCAGAACCCAGGGCCCGTACACTGAAGCTTTCTTT,CASSRTQGPYTEAFF